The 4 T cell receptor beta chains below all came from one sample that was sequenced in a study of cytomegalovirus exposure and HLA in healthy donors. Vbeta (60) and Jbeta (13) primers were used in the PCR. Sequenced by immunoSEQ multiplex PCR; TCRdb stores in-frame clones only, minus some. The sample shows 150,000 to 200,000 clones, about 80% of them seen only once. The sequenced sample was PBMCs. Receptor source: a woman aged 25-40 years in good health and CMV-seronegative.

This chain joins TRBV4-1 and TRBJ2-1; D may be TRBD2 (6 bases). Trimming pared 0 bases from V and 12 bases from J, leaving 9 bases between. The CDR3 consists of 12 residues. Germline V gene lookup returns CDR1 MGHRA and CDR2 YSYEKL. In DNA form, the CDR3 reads TGCGCCAGCAGCCAAGATGGACTAACGCAGTTCTTC. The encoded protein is CASSQDGLTQFF.

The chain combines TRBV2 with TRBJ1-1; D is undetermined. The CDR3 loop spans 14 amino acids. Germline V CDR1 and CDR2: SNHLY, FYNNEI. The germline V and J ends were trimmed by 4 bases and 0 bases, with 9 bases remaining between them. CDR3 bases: TGTGCCAGCAGTGTCCAGGCTATGAACACTGAAGCTTTCTTT. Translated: CASSVQAMNTEAFF.

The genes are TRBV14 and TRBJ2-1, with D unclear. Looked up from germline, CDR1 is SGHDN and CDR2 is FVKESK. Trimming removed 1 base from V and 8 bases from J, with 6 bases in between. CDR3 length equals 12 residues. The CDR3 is CASSQGGYEQFF. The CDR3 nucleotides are TGTGCCAGCAGCCAAGGAGGCTATGAGCAGTTCTTC. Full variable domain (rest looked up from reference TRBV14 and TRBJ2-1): EAGVTQFPSHSVIEKGQTVTLRCDPISGHDNLYWYRRVMGKEIKFLLHFVKESKQDESGMPNNRFLAERTGGTYSTLKVQPAELEDSGVYFCASSQGGYEQFFGPGTRLTVL.

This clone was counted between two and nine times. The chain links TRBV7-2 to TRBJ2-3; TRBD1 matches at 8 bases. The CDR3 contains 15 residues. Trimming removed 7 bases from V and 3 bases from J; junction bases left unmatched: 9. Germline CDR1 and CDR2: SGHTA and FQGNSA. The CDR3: CASIPRTGSTDTQYF. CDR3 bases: TGTGCCAGCATCCCCAGGACAGGGTCAACAGATACGCAGTATTTT.